Listed below are T cell receptor beta chains from one sample, sequenced in a study of T cell responses to AZD1222 COVID-19 vaccine. TCRdb's table, derived via immunoSEQ multiplex PCR, lists solely in-frame clones and lacks some. The data show roughly 80,000 clones, just over 90% seen once. The specimen was peripheral blood, collected on day 0 of MenACWY control vaccination. The receptors here all came from an adult in good health. Both conserved end residues are part of each CDR3. Fields, in order: CDR3 protein, CDR3 DNA, D gene, J gene, V gene, clone size. D genes are given only for firm matches. Clone size is not always given. Where it is, it says once, few, many or a class for expanded clones.

CASSVTSGRGDTQYF	TGCGCCAGCAGCGTCACTAGCGGGAGAGGAGATACGCAGTATTTT	TRBD2	TRBJ2-3	TRBV5-1	NA
CASSSVNSYSTDTQYF	TGTGCCAGCAGTTCGGTGAACTCCTATAGCACAGATACGCAGTATTTT	NA	TRBJ2-3	TRBV27	NA
CATSDLLLADTQYF	TGTGCCACCAGTGATTTGCTACTCGCTGATACGCAGTATTTT	NA	TRBJ2-3	TRBV24-1	once
CASSHGGGIAKNIQYF	TGTGCCAGCAGTCACGGAGGGGGAATAGCCAAAAACATTCAGTACTTC	NA	TRBJ2-4	TRBV25-1	NA
CASSPPRRGYEQYF	TGTGCCAGCAGCCCCCCCCGACGGGGCTACGAGCAGTACTTC	NA	TRBJ2-7	TRBV7-2	NA
CASSLYRQGGGTNYGYTF	TGTGCCAGCAGCTTGTACCGACAGGGAGGGGGGACTAACTATGGCTACACCTTC	TRBD1	TRBJ1-2	TRBV5-6	NA
CSALDETQYF	TGCAGTGCTCTAGACGAGACCCAGTACTTC	NA	TRBJ2-5	TRBV20-1	NA
CASSAGLYYGYTF	TGTGCCAGCAGCGCCGGACTTTACTATGGCTACACCTTC	NA	TRBJ1-2	TRBV6-5	few
CASTGGSYNEQFF	TGTGCCAGCACAGGGGGCTCCTACAATGAGCAGTTCTTC	TRBD1	TRBJ2-1	TRBV27	NA
CASSRTQAPEAFF	TGTGCCAGCAGCAGAACACAGGCTCCAGAAGCTTTCTTT	NA	TRBJ1-1	TRBV7-2	NA
CASSLSSGYGYTF	TGTGCCAGCAGCCTCTCATCGGGCTATGGCTACACCTTC	NA	TRBJ1-2	TRBV7-3	NA